The T cell receptor (beta chain) described here comes from a study of regulatory T cells in long-lasting Graves disease. Study information: Patients met the persistent Graves' disease definition after over 5 years of antithyroid drugs with positive TSH receptor antibodies.

Per germline, CDR1 MDHEN and CDR2 SYDVKM. The V gene end was trimmed by 5 bases and the J gene end by 3 bases; junction bases not matched to a gene: 9. This CDR3 has 15 amino acids. Specified time point: persistent/refractory GD, antithyroid drugs over 5 years with positive TRAb. There was RNA extracted from PBMCs, and the TCR library was made from it. Arm-PCR with iRepertoire HTBI primers amplified the CDR3 regions for these TCR beta libraries. From the multiplex PCR reads, TCRdb called clonotypes with MiXCR, one entry per CDR3 protein. The sample comprises 350,000 to 450,000 distinct CDR3 sequences, around 20% of which are singletons, and roughly an eighth rests with the top ten. This clonotype was seen repeatedly, ten times or more. Its antigen is as yet unknown. The study's findings and limits: Compared with new cases, persistent Graves' patients showed reduced TCR diversity.

The sequencing here drew on peripheral blood mononuclear cells (PBMCs), taken when the disease was refractory, from a patient treated with antithyroid drugs. This chain links TRBV28 with TRBJ1-2; 7 bases map to TRBD1. This TCR came from a female donor with Graves disease. The CDR3 nucleotides are TGTGCCAGCAGTCCACCAGGGGGGGGCGACTATGGCTACACCTTC. Protein sequence: CASSPPGGGDYGYTF.